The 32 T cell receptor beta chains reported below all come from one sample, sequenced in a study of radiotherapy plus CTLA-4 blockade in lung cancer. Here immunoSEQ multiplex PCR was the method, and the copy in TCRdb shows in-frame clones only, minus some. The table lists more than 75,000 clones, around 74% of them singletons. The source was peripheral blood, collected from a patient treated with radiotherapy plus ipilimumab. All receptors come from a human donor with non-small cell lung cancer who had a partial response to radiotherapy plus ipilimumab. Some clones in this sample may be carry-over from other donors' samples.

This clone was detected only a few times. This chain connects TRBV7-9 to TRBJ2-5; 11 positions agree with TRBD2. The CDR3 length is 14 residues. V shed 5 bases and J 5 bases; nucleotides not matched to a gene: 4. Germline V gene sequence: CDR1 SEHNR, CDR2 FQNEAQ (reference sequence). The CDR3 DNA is TGTGCCAGCAGCCCCTCTAGCGGGGGGGAGACCCAGTACTTC. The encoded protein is CASSPSSGGETQYF.

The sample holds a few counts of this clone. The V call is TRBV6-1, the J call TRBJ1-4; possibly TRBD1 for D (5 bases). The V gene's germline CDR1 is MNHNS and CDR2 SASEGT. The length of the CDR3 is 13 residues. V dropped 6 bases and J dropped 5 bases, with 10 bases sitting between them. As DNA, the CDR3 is TGTGCCAGCAGCAGACAGATAAATGAAAAACTGTTTTTT. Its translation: CASSRQINEKLFF.

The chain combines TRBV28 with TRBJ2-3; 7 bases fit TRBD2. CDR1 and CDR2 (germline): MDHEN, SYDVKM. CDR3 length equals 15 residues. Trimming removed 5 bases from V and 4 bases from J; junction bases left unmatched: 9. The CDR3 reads CASSPGGRGADTQYF. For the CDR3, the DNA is TGTGCCAGCAGTCCCGGCGGGAGAGGGGCAGATACGCAGTATTTT.

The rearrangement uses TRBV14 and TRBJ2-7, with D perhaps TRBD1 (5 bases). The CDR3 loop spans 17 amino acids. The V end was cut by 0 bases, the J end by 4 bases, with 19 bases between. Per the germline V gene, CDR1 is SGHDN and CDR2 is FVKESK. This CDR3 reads CASSQDLGAGSPYEQYF. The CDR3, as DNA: TGTGCCAGCAGCCAAGATCTTGGGGCAGGGTCTCCGTACGAGCAGTACTTC.

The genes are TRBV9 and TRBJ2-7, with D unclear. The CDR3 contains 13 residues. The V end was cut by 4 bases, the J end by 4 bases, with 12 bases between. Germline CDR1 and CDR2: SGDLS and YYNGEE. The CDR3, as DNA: TGTGCCAGCAGCCCCTTGGGCGCGTACGAGCAGTACTTC. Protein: CASSPLGAYEQYF.

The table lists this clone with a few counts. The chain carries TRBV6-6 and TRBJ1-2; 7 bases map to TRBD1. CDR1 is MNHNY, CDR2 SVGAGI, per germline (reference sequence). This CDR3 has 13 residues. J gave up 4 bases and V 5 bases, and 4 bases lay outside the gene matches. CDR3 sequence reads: CASSPQGSYGYTF. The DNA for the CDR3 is TGTGCCAGCAGTCCACAGGGGAGCTATGGCTACACCTTC.

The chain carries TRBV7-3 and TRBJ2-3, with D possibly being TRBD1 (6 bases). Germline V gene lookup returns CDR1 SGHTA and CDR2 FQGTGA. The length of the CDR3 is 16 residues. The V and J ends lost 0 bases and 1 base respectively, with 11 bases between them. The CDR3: CASSLTVAGGTDTQYF. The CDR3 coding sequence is TGTGCCAGCAGCTTAACTGTGGCAGGGGGCACAGATACGCAGTATTTT.

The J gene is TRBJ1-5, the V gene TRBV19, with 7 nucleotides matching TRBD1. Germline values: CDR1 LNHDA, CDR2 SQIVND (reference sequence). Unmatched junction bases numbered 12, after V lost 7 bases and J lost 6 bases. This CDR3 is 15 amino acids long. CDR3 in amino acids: CASTPGRQGIQPQHF. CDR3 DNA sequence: TGTGCCAGTACCCCGGGGAGACAGGGAATTCAGCCCCAGCATTTT.

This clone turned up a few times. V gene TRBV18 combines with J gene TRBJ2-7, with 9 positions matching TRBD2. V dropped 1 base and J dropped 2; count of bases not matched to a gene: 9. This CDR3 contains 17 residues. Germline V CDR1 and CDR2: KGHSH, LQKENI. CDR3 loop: CASSPQGGGALPYEQYF. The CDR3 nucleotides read TGTGCCAGCTCACCACAGGGCGGGGGGGCCCTCCCCTACGAGCAGTACTTC.

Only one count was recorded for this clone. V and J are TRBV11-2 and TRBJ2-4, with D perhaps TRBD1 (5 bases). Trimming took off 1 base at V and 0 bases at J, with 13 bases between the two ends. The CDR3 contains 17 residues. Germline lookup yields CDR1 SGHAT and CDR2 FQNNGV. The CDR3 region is CASSLGTGQRAKNIQYF. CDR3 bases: TGTGCCAGCAGCTTAGGTACAGGCCAACGAGCCAAAAACATTCAGTACTTC.

The CDR3 sequence: CASSGGARETQYF. CDR3 DNA: TGTGCCAGCAGCGGGGGGGCCCGGGAGACCCAGTACTTC. The J gene is TRBJ2-5, the V gene TRBV13, with D possibly being TRBD2 (7 bases). CDR3 length: 13 amino acids. V dropped 5 bases and J dropped 5 bases, with 12 bases sitting between them. Germline V gene lookup returns CDR1 PRHDT and CDR2 FYEKMQ (reference sequence).

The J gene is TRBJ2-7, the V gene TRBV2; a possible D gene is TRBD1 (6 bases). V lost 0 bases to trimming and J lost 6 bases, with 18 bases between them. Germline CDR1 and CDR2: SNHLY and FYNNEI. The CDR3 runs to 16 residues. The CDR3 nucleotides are TGTGCCAGCAGTGAAGCAAGAGGACAGTCTTCGCTCGAGCAGTACTTC. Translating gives CASSEARGQSSLEQYF.

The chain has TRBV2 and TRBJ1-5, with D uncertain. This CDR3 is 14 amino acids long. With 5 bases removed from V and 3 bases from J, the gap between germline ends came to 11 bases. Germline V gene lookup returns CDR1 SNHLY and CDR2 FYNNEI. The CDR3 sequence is CASSRGRNNQPQHF. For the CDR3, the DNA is TGTGCCAGCAGTAGAGGGAGAAACAATCAGCCCCAGCATTTT.

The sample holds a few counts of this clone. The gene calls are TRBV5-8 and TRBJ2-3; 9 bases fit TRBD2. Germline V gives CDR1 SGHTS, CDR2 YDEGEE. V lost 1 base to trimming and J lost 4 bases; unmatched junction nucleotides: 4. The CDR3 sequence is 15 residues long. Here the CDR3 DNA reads TGTGCCAGCAGCTTGTATGCGGGAGGGGCAGATACGCAGTATTTT. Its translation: CASSLYAGGADTQYF.

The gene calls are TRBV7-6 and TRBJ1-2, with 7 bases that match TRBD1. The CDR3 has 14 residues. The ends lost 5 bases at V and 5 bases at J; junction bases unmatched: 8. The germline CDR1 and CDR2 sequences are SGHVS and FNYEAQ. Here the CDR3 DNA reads TGTGCCAGCAGCCCCCGACAGGGCGGGTATGGCTACACCTTC. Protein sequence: CASSPRQGGYGYTF.

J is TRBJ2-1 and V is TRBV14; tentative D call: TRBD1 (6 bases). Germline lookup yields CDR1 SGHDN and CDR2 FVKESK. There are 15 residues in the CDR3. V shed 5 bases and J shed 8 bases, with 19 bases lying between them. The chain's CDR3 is CASSKTQGYGDEQFF. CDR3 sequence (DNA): TGTGCCAGCAGCAAAACGCAGGGGTATGGCGATGAGCAGTTCTTC.

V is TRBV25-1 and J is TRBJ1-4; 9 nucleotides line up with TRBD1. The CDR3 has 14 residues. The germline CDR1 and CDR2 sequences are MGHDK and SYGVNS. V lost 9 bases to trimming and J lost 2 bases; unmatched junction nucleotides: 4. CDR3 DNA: TGTGCCAGTAGACAGGGGGGCACTAATGAAAAACTGTTTTTT. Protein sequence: CASRQGGTNEKLFF.

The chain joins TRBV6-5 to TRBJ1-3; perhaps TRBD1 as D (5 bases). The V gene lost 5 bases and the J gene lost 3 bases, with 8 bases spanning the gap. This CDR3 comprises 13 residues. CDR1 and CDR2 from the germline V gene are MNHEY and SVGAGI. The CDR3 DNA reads TGTGCCAGCAGTGAAAGGGGTGGAAACACCATATATTTT. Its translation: CASSERGGNTIYF.

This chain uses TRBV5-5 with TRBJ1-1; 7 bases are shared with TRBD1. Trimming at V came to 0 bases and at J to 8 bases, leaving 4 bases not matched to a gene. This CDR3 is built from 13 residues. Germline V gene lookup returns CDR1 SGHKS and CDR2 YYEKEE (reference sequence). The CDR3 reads CASSLGGQLEAFF. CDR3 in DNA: TGTGCCAGCAGCTTGGGGGGACAGCTCGAAGCTTTCTTT. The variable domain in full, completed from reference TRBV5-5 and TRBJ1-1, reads DAGVTQSPTHLIKTRGQQVTLRCSPISGHKSVSWYQQVLGQGPQFIFQYYEKEERGRGNFPDRFSARQFPNYSSELNVNALLLGDSALYLCASSLGGQLEAFFGQGTRLTVV.

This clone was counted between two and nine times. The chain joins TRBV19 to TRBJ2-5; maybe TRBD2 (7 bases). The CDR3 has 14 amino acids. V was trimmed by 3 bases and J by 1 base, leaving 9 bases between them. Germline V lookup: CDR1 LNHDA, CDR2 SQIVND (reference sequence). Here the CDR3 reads CASSMRGGQETQYF. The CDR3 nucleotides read TGTGCCAGTAGTATGAGGGGGGGCCAAGAGACCCAGTACTTC.

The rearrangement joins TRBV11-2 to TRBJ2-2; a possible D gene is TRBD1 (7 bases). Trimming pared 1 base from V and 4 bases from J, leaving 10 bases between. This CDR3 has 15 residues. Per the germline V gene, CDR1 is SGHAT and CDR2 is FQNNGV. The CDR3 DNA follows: TGTGCCAGCAGCTTAGTTCAGGGGGGCACCGGGGAGCTGTTTTTT. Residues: CASSLVQGGTGELFF.

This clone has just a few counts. The CDR3 loop is CASRARDRVPYEQYF. The CDR3 region has the DNA TGTGCCAGCAGAGCGAGGGACAGGGTTCCCTACGAGCAGTACTTC. The chain has TRBV28 and TRBJ2-7; 9 bases fit TRBD1. The CDR3 has 15 amino acids. Germline assignment: CDR1 MDHEN and CDR2 SYDVKM. The trim removed 6 bases at V and 2 bases at J, leaving 8 bases unmatched.

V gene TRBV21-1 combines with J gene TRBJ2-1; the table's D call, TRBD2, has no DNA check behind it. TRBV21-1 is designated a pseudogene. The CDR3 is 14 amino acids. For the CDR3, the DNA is TGTGCCAGCATGGCGTCTAGCGGCTACAATGAGCAGTTCTTC. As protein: CASMASSGYNEQFF.

The CDR3 protein is CASSLGLGRSSYEQYF. The CDR3 DNA reads TGTGCCAGCAGCTTGGGATTGGGCAGAAGCTCCTACGAGCAGTACTTC. The chain joins TRBV5-4 to TRBJ2-7; the D is unclear. The V and J ends lost 0 bases and 0 bases respectively, with 13 bases between them. CDR1 and CDR2 (germline): SGHNT, YYREEE (reference sequence). CDR3 length: 16 residues.

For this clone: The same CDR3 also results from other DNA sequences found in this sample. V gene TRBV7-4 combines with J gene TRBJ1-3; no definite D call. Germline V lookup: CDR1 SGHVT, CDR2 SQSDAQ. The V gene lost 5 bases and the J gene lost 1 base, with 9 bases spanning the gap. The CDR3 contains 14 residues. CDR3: CASSAGESGNTIYF. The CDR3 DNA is TGTGCCAGCAGCGCGGGAGAGTCTGGAAACACCATATATTTT.

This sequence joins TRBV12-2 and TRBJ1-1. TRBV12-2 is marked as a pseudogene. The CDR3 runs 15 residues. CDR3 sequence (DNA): TGTGCAAGTCGCTTCGGGGGGGGCAAGAACACTGAAGCTTTCTTT. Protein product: CASRFGGGKNTEAFF.

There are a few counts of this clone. DNA for the CDR3: TGTGCCAGCAGTTTAGCGGGAGGGCCGTCGTGGGATACGCAGTATTTT. Translated: CASSLAGGPSWDTQYF. This chain connects TRBV27 to TRBJ2-3, with 9 bases aligning to TRBD2. V shed 2 bases, J shed 6 bases, and the junction held 9 bases outside the gene matches. Germline lookup yields CDR1 MNHEY and CDR2 SMNVEV (reference sequence). This CDR3 region has 16 residues.

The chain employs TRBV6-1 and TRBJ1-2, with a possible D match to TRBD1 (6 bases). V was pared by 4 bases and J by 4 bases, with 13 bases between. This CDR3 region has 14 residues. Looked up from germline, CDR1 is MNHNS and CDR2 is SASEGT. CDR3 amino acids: CASSVGRGLYGYTF. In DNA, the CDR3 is TGTGCCAGCAGTGTGGGCAGGGGCCTCTATGGCTACACCTTC.

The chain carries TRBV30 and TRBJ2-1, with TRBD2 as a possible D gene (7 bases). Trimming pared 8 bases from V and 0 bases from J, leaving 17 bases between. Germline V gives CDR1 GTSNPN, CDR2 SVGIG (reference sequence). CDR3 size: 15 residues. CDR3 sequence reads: CATIGRGLSYNEQFF. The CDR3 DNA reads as TGTGCCACGATCGGGCGGGGGCTCTCCTACAATGAGCAGTTCTTC. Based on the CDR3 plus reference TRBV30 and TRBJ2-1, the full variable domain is SQTIHQWPATLVQPVGSPLSLECTVEGTSNPNLYWYRQAAGRGLQLLFYSVGIGQISSEVPQNLSASRPQDRQFILSSKKLLLSDSGFYLCATIGRGLSYNEQFFGPGTRLTVL.

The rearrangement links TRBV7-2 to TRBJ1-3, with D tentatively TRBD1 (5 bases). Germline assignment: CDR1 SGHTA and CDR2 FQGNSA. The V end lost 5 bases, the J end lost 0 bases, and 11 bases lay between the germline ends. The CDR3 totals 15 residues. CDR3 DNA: TGTGCCAGCAGCCCAAGGGGCGTCTCTGGAAACACCATATATTTT. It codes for CASSPRGVSGNTIYF. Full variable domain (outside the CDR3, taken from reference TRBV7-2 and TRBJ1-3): GAGVSQSPSNKVTEKGKDVELRCDPISGHTALYWYRQSLGQGLEFLIYFQGNSAPDKSGLPSDRFSAERTGGSVSTLTIQRTQQEDSAVYLCASSPRGVSGNTIYFGEGSWLTVV.

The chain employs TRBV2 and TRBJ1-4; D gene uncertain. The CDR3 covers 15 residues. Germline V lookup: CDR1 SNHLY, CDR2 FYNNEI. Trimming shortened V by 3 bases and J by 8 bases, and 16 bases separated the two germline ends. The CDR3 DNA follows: TGTGCCAGCAGTGATGGAGGGAGAGGCAGCGAAAAACTGTTTTTT. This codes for CASSDGGRGSEKLFF.

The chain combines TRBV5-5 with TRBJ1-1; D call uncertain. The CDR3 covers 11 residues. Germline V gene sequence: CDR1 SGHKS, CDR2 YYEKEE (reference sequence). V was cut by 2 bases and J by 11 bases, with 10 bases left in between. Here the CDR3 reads CASSFGEGAFF. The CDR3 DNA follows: TGTGCCAGCAGCTTCGGGGAAGGGGCTTTCTTT. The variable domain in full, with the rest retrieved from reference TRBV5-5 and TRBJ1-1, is DAGVTQSPTHLIKTRGQQVTLRCSPISGHKSVSWYQQVLGQGPQFIFQYYEKEERGRGNFPDRFSARQFPNYSSELNVNALLLGDSALYLCASSFGEGAFFGQGTRLTVV.